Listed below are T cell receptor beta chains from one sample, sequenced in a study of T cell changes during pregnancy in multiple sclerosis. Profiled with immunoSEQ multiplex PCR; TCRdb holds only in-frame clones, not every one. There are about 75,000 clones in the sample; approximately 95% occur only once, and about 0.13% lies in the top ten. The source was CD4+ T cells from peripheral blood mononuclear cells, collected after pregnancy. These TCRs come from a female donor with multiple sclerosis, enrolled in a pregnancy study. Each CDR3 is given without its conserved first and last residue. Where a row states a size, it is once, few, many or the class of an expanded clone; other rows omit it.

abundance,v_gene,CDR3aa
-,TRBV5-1,ASREGTVNTGELF
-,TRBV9,ASSPTGAYEQY
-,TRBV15,ATSREGLAGGELF
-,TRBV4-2,ASSPTPGTGLYGYT
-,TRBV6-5,ASRNSGQNNEQF
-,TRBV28,ASSGGHEQF
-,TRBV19,ASSIRGQGYEQY
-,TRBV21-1,ASSKGGGLAGARPETQY
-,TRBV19,ASSIPGTPSFKNIQY
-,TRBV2,ASSEALGGRDDTQY
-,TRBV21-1,ASSKAGRASYEQY
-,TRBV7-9,ASSLERVYEQY
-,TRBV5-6,ASSPWGRASDEQY
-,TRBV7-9,ASSLDTGAIGGGYT
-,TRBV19,ASSITGWAYEQY
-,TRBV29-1,SGQGSGELF
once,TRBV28,ASSLFPTKGAATGSRNQPQH
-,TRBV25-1,ASSALRGLKNTEAF
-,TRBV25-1,ASSTRLAGYTGELF
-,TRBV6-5,ASSQGGSYEQY
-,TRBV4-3,ASSQGGSGANVLT
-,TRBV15,ATSRDHGSQETQY
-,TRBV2,ASSPQTEAF
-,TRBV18,ASSPLRSGLAGIRAYEQY
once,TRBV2,ASSGESNQPQH
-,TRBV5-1,ASAQGIGANVLT
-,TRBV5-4,ASSSWVGAGGTEAF
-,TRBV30,AWSRRGQLYEQY
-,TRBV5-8,ASSRTDYEQY
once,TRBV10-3,AISPREGGYT
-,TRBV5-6,ASSSRSSYNEQF
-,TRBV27,ASSRSVTAANTGELF
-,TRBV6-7,ASSYGSPAGGPANEQF
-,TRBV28,ASRTGGKGTDTQY
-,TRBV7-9,ASSLAGGDSTDTQY
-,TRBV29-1,SVYRGKSEAF
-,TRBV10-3,ATRTGPANYGYT
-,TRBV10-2,ASSTRRRAGGLTDTQY
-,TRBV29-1,SVAGQGASDSYEQY
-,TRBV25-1,ARAGGCDEQY
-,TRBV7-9,ASSPSLSNEKLF
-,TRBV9,ASSSPGINGYT
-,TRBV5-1,ASSGADGNQPQH
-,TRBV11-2,ASSLVLAGANVLT